The present TCR beta chain was sequenced within a study of blood T cell repertoires in COVID-19. Study as a whole: Donors in the United States, Italy and Spain gave samples during acute or convalescent COVID-19. Sample material is recorded as cDNA or gDNA derived from T cells, B-cell-depleted T cells, or PBMCs.

Germline CDR1 LNHDA, CDR2 SQIVND (reference sequence). V was shortened by 7 bases and J by 5 bases, with 20 bases between the two germline ends. The CDR3 has 16 amino acids. As originally analysed: Scientists estimated how many nucleated cells there were by amplifying reference gene primers. Method: immunoSEQ multiplex PCR; TCRdb's copy keeps in-frame clones and lacks some. The DNA gave D and trimming, while V, J and clone size come from that table. The repertoire has about 71,000 clones, around 85% of them found once; the top ten carry just over 5%. The chain joins TRBV19 to TRBJ2-2; weak D call: TRBD2 (7 bases). The receptor's source is a man older than 75 with acute or convalescent COVID-19. The source material was peripheral blood. The CDR3, as DNA: TGTGCCAGTAAAGCGCCAGGGGAGGGACGGACCGGGGAGCTGTTTTTT. Translating gives CASKAPGEGRTGELFF.